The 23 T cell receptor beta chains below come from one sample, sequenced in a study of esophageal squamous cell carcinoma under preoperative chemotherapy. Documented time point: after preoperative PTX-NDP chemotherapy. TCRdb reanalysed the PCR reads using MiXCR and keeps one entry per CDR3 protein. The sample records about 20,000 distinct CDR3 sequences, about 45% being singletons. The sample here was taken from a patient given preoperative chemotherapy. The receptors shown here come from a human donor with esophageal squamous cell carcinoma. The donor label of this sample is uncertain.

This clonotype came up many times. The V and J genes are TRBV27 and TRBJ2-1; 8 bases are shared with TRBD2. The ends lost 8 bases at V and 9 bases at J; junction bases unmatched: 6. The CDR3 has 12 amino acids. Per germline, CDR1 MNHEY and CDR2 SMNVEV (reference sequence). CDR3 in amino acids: CASSGLVGEQFF. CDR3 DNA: TGTGCCAGCTCGGGACTAGTTGGTGAGCAGTTCTTC.

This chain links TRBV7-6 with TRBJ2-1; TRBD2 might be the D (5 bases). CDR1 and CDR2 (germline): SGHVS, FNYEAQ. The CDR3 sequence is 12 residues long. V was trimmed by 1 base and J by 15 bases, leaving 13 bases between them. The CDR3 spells CASSLGSTDWFF. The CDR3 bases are TGTGCCAGCAGCTTAGGTTCGACGGACTGGTTCTTC.

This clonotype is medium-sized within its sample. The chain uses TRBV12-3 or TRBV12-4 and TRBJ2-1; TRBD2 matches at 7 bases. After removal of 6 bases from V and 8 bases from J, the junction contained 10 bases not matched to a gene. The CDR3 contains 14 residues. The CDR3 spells CASSLGGTFDEQFF. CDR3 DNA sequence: TGTGCCAGCAGCCTCGGGGGGACTTTTGATGAGCAGTTCTTC.

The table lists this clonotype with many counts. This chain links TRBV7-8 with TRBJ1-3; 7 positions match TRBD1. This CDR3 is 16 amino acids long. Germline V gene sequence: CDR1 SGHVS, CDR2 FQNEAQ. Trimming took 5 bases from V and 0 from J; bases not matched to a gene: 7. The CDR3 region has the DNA TGTGCCAGCAGCGTAACTCGGACAGGCTCTGGAAACACCATATATTTT. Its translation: CASSVTRTGSGNTIYF.

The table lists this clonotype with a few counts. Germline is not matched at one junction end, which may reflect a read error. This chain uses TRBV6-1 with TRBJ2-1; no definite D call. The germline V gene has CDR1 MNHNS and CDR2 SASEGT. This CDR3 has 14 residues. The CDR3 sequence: CASSELRTSDELFF. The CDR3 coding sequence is TGTGCCAGCAGTGAGTTGCGGACCTCCGATGAGCTGTTCTTC.

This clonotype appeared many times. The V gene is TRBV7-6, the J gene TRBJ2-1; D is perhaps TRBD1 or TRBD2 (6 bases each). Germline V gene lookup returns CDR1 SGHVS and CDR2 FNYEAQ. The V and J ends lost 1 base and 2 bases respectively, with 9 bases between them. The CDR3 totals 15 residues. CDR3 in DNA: TGTGCCAGCAGCTTAGAGGGGGGTGCCTACAATGAGCAGTTCTTC. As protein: CASSLEGGAYNEQFF.

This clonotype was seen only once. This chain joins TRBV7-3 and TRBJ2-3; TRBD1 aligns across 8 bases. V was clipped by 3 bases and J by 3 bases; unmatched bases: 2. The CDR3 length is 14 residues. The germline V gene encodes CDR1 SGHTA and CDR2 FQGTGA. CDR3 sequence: CASSLDRATDTQYF. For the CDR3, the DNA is TGTGCCAGCAGCTTGGACAGGGCTACAGATACGCAGTATTTT.

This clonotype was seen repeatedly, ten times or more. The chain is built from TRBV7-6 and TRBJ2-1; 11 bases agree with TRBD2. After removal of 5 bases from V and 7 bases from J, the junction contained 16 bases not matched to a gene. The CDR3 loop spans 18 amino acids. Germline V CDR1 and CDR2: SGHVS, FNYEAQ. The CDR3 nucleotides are TGTGCCAGCAGCCCGAACCCCATACTAGCGGGAGCTAATAATGAGCAGTTCTTC. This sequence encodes CASSPNPILAGANNEQFF.

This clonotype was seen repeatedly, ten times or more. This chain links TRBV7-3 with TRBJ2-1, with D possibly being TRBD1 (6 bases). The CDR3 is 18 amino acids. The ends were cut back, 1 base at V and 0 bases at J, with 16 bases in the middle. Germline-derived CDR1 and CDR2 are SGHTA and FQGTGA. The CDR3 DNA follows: TGTGCCAGCAGCTTAAGGCAGGGGCCGTGGGGCTCCTACAATGAGCAGTTCTTC. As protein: CASSLRQGPWGSYNEQFF.

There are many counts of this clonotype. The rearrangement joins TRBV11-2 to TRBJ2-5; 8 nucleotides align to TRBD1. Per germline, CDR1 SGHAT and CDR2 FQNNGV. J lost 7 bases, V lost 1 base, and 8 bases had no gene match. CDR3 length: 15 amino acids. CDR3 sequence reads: CASSLVPDRVMTQYF. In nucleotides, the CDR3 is TGTGCCAGCAGCTTAGTCCCGGACAGGGTAATGACCCAGTACTTC.

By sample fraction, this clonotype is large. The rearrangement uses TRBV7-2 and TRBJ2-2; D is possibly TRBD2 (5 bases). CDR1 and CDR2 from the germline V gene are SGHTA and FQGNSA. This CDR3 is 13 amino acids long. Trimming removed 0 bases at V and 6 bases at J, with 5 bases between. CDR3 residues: CASSLARAGELFF. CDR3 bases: TGTGCCAGCAGCTTAGCGAGGGCCGGGGAGCTGTTTTTT.

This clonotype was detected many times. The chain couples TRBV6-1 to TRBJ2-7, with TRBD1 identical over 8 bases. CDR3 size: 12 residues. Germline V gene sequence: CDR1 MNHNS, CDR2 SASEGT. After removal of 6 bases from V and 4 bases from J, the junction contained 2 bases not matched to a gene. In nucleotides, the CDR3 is TGTGCCAGCAGCAACAGGGGGTACGAGCAGTACTTC. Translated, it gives CASSNRGYEQYF.

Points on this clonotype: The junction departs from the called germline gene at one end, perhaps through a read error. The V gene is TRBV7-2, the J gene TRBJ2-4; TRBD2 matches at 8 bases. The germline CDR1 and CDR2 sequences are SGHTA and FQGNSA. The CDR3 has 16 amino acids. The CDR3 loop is CASSAPGGWAKNMQYF. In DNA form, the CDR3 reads TGTGCCAGCAGCGCCCCGGGGGGGTGGGCCAAAAACATGCAGTATTTC. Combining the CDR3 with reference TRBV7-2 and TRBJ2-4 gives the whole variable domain GAGVSQSPSNKVTEKGKDVELRCDPISGHTALYWYRQSLGQGLEFLIYFQGNSAPDKSGLPSDRFSAERTGGSVSTLTIQRTQQEDSAVYLCASSAPGGWAKNMQYFGAGTRLSVL.

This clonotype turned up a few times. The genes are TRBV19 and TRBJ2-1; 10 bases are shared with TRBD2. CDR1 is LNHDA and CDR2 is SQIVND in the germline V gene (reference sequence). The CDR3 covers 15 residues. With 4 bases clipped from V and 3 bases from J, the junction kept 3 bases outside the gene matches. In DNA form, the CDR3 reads TGTGCCAGTAGTACTAGCGGGAGTTTCTACAATGAGCAGTTCTTC. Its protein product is CASSTSGSFYNEQFF.

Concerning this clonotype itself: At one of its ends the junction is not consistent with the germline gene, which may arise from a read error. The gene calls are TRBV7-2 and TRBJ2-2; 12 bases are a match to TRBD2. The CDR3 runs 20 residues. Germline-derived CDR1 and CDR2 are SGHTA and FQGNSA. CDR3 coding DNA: TGTGCCAGCAGCTTAGAGGAGCTCCCTAGCGGGAGGGTGAGCACAGGTGCGCTGTATTTT. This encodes CASSLEELPSGRVSTGALYF.

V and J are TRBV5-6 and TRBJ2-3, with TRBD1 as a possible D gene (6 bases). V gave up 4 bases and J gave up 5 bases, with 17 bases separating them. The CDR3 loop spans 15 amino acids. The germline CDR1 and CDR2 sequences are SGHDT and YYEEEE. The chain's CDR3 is CASSTGWGQQDTQYF. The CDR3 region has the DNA TGTGCCAGCAGCACGGGGTGGGGGCAGCAAGATACGCAGTATTTT.

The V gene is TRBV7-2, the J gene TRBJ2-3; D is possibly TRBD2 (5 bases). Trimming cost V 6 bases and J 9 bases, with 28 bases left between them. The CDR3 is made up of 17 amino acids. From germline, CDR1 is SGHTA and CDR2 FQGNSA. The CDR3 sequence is CASRILGRVCAEDTQYF. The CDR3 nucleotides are TGTGCCAGCAGGATACTAGGTAGGGTGTGTGCCGAAGACACGCAGTATTTT.

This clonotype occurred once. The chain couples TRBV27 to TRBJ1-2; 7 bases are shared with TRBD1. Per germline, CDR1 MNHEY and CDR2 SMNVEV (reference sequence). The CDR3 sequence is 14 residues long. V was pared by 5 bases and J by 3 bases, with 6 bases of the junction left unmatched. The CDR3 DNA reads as TGTGCCAGCAGTAGCCGGGACAGCCACTATGGCTACACCTTC. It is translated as CASSSRDSHYGYTF.

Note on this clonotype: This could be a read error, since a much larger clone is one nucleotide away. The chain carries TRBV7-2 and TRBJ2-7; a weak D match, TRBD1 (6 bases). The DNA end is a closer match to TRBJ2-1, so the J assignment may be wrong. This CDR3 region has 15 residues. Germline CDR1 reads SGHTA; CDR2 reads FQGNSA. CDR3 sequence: CASSSPDRRYNEQFF. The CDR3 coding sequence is TGTGCCAGCAGCTCACCCGACAGGAGGTACAATGAGCAGTTCTTC.

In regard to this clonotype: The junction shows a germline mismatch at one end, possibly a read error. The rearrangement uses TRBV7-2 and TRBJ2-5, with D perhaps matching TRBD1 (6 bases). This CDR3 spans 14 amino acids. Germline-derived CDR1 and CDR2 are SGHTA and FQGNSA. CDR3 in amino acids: CARGPTGDKETQYF. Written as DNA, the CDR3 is TGTGCCCGGGGCCCTACCGGGGACAAAGAGACCCAATACTTC.

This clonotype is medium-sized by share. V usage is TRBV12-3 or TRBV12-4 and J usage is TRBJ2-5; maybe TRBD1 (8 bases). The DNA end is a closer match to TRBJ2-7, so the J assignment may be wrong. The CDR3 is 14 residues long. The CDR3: CASSPEQGGNEQYF. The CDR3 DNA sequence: TGTGCCAGCAGTCCCGAACAGGGGGGGAACGAGCAGTACTTC.

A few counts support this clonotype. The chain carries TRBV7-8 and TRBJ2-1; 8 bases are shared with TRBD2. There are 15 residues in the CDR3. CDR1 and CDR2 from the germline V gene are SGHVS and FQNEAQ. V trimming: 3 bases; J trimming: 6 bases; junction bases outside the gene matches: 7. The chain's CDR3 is CASSFKRGKSNEQFF. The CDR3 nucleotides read TGTGCCAGCAGCTTTAAGCGGGGGAAATCCAATGAGCAGTTCTTC.

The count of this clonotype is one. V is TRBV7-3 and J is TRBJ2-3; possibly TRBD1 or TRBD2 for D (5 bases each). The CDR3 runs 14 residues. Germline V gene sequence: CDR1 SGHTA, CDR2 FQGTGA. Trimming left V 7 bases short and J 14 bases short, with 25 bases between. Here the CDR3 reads CASKPGPESGELYF. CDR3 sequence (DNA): TGTGCCAGCAAGCCGGGGCCAGAAAGTGGTGAGCTGTATTTT. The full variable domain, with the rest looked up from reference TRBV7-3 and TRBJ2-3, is GAGVSQTPSNKVTEKGKYVELRCDPISGHTALYWYRQSLGQGPEFLIYFQGTGAADDSGLPNDRFFAVRPEGSVSTLKIQRTERGDSAVYLCASKPGPESGELYFGPGTRLTVL.